This entry features one T cell receptor beta chain sequence. V was shortened by 2 bases and J by 5 bases, with 16 bases between the two germline ends. CDR1 SGDLS and CDR2 YYNGEE come from the germline V gene. The CDR3 length is 15 residues. The source of the sample is a study of T cell changes during pregnancy in multiple sclerosis. The assay was immunoSEQ multiplex PCR, and TCRdb's table has in-frame clones only and misses some. The sample lists more than 90,000 clones; roughly 90% were seen once. The TCR sequence derives from a female donor with multiple sclerosis, enrolled in a pregnancy study. The source material was peripheral blood, sampled in the first trimester of pregnancy. The chain links TRBV9 to TRBJ2-5; possible D gene TRBD2, 6 bases. CDR3 protein: CASSVLADFPETQYF. As DNA, the CDR3 is TGTGCCAGCAGCGTCTTAGCGGACTTCCCGGAGACCCAGTACTTC.